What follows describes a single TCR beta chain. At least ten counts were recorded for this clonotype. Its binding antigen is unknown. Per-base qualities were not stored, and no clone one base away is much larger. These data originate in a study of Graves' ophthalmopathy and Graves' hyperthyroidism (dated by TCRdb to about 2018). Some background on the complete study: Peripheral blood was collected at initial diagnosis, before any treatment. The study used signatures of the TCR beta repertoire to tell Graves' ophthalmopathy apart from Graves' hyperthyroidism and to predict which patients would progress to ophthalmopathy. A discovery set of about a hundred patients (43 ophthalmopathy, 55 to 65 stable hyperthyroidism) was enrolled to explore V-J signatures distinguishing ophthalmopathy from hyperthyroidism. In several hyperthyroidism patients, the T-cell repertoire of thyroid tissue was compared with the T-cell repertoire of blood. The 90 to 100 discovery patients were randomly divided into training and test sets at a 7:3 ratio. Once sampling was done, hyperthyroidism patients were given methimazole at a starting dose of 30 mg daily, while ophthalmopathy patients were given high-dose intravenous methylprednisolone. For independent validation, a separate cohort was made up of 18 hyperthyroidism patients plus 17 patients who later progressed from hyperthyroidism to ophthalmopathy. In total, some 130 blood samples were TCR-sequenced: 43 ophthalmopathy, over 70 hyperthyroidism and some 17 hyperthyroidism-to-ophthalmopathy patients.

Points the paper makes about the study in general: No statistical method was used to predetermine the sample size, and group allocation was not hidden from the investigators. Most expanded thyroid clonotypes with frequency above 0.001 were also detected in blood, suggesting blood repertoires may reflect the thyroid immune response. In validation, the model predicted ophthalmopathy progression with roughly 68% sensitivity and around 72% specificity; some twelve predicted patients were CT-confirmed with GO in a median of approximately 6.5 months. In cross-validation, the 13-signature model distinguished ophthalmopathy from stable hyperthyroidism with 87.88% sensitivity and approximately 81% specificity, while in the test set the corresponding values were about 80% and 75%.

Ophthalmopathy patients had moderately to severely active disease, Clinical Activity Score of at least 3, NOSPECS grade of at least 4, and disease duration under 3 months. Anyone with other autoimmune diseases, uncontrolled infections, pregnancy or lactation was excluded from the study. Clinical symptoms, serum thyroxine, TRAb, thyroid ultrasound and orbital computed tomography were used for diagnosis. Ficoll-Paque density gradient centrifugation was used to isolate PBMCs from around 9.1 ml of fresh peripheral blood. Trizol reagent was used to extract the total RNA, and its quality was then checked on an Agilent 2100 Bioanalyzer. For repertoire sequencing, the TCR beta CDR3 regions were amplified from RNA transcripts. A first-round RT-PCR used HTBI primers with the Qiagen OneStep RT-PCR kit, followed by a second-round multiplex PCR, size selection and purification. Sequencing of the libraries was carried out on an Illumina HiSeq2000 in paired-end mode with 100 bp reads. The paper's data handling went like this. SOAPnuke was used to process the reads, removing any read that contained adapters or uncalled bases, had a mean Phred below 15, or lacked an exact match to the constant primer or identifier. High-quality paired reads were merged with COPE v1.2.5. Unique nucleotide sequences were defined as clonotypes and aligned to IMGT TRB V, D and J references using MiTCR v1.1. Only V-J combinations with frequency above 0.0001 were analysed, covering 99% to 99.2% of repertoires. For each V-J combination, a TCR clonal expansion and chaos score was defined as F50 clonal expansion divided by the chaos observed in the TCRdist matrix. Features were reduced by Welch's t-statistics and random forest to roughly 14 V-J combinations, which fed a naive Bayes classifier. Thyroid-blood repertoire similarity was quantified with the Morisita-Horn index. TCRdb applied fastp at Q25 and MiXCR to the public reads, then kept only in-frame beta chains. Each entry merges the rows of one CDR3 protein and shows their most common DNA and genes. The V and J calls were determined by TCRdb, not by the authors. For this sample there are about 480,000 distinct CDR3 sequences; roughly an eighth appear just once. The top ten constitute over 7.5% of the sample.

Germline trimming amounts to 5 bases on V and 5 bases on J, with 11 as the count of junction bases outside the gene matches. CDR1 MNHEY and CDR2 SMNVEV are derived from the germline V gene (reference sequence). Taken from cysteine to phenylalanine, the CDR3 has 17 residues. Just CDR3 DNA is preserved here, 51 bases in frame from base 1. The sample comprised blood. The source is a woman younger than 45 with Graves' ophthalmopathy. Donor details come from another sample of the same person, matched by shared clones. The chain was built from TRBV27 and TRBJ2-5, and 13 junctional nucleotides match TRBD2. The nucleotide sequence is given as TGTGCCAGCAGTCCGCGGACTAGCGGGAGTTGGATGGAGACCCAGTACTTC. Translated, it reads CASSPRTSGSWMETQYF.